The 25 T cell receptor beta chains below come from one sample, sequenced in a study of T cell changes during pregnancy in multiple sclerosis. Sequencing was performed with immunoSEQ multiplex PCR; in TCRdb, only in-frame clones are kept and a portion is missing. The sample holds tens of thousands of clones, roughly 92% seen once. Material: peripheral blood, obtained after pregnancy. These receptors originate from a female donor with multiple sclerosis, enrolled in a pregnancy study.

The DNA for the CDR3 is TGTGCCAGCAGGGGGACAGGGTGGTATGGCTACACCTTC. This gives the protein CASRGTGWYGYTF. The rearrangement links TRBV7-2 to TRBJ1-2, with 9 bases that match TRBD1. The CDR3 is 13 residues long. From germline, CDR1 is SGHTA and CDR2 FQGNSA. J gave up 5 bases and V 6 bases, and 4 bases lay outside the gene matches.

A single count supports this clone. J is TRBJ2-7 and V is TRBV11-1; maybe TRBD2 (6 bases). V was pared by 3 bases and J by 5 bases, with 14 bases between. The CDR3 length is 14 residues. In germline, CDR1 is SGHAT, CDR2 FQDESV (reference sequence). CDR3 sequence (DNA): TGTGCCAGCAGCTTTAGGAGGGAGTACCACGAGCAGTACTTC. This codes for CASSFRREYHEQYF. The whole variable domain, remainder taken from reference TRBV11-1 and TRBJ2-7, is EAEVAQSPRYKITEKSQAVAFWCDPISGHATLYWYRQILGQGPELLVQFQDESVVDDSQLPKDRFSAERLKGVDSTLKIQPAELGDSAMYLCASSFRREYHEQYFGPGTRLTVT.

V usage is TRBV5-1 and J usage is TRBJ1-1; D unclear. The ends were cut back, 4 bases at V and 7 bases at J, with 14 bases in the middle. CDR3 length: 13 amino acids. The germline gives CDR1 SGHRS, CDR2 YFSETQ. DNA of the CDR3: TGCGCCAGCAGCCGAGAGGCTCGTGGTGAAGCTTTCTTT. Translation gives CASSREARGEAFF.

This chain uses TRBV6-1 with TRBJ2-1; D not resolved. The CDR3 covers 14 residues. Germline loops: CDR1 MNHNS, CDR2 SASEGT. The V end was cut by 6 bases, the J end by 0 bases, with 9 bases between. CDR3 nucleotides: TGTGCCAGCAGGTACTTGCCCTCCTACAATGAGCAGTTCTTC. Translating it yields CASRYLPSYNEQFF.

The J gene is TRBJ1-2, the V gene TRBV7-8, with a weak D call TRBD1 (6 bases). The CDR3 extends over 20 amino acids. The ends were cut back, 5 bases at V and 2 bases at J, with 30 bases in the middle. Germline CDR1 reads SGHVS; CDR2 reads FQNEAQ. The CDR3 region is CASSRTGFGDEEDLNYGYTF. Written as DNA, the CDR3 is TGTGCCAGCAGCCGAACAGGGTTCGGGGATGAAGAAGATCTAAACTATGGCTACACCTTC.

This sequence joins TRBV6-5 and TRBJ1-1; TRBD1 matches 7 bases. The junction had 5 bases not matched to a gene; V was cut back by 0 bases and J by 10 bases. Germline CDR1 is MNHEY and CDR2 is SVGAGI. The CDR3 length is 13 residues. The CDR3 region is CASSYSGTGVAFF. DNA of the CDR3: TGTGCCAGCAGTTACTCGGGAACAGGGGTAGCTTTCTTT.

The V gene is TRBV6-5, the J gene TRBJ1-4; the D is unclear. The CDR3 length is 14 residues. Germline CDR1 MNHEY, CDR2 SVGAGI. V was trimmed by 0 bases and J by 7 bases, leaving 9 bases between them. In nucleotides, the CDR3 is TGTGCCAGCAGTTACTCTATTTACGGTGAAAAACTGTTTTTT. Its translation: CASSYSIYGEKLFF.

The chain joins TRBV20-1 to TRBJ2-3; no clear D. V was cut by 6 bases and J by 4 bases, with 8 bases left in between. The CDR3 loop spans 11 amino acids. Per the germline V gene, CDR1 is DFQATT and CDR2 is SNEGSKA (reference sequence). For the CDR3, the DNA is TGCAGTGCCGGGTCGTCAGATACGCAGTATTTT. Translating gives CSAGSSDTQYF.

The gene calls are TRBV27 and TRBJ2-3; a possible D gene is TRBD2 (5 bases). Trimming shortened V by 5 bases and J by 6 bases, and 12 bases separated the two germline ends. This CDR3 is 13 amino acids long. From germline, CDR1 is MNHEY and CDR2 SMNVEV (reference sequence). The CDR3 region is CASSAGVGDTQYF. The CDR3 DNA reads as TGTGCCAGCAGTGCCGGGGTTGGGGATACGCAGTATTTT.

The rearrangement uses TRBV19 and TRBJ2-7; D is unclear. In germline, CDR1 is LNHDA, CDR2 SQIVND (reference sequence). The CDR3 loop spans 12 amino acids. V lost 5 bases, J lost 6 bases, and 11 bases lay in between. The DNA for the CDR3 is TGTGCCAGTAGTCCAAGCCCCCGCGAGCAGTACTTC. This codes for CASSPSPREQYF.

The chain couples TRBV9 to TRBJ2-1, with TRBD2 as a possible D gene (5 bases). Germline V gene data show CDR1 as SGDLS and CDR2 as YYNGEE. This CDR3 is 15 amino acids long. With 0 bases removed from V and 7 bases from J, the gap between germline ends came to 14 bases. The CDR3: CASSVARESKNEQFF. In nucleotides, the CDR3 is TGTGCCAGCAGCGTAGCGAGGGAGTCTAAAAATGAGCAGTTCTTC.

The genes are TRBV5-1 and TRBJ2-5, with TRBD2 identical over 8 bases. V lost 0 bases, J lost 3 bases, and 4 bases stayed unmatched. Germline V gives CDR1 SGHRS, CDR2 YFSETQ. The CDR3 runs to 15 residues. The chain's CDR3 is CASSLAPGGEETQYF. CDR3 nucleotides: TGCGCCAGCAGCTTGGCCCCGGGAGGGGAAGAGACCCAGTACTTC.

The chain uses TRBV7-2 and TRBJ2-2; D is possibly TRBD2 (6 bases). Trimming stripped 2 bases from V and 3 bases from J, with 10 bases between. This CDR3 has 15 amino acids. Looked up from germline, CDR1 is SGHTA and CDR2 is FQGNSA. The DNA for the CDR3 is TGTGCCAGCAGCTTACTCGGGAGCGACACCGGGGAGCTGTTTTTT. Encoded protein: CASSLLGSDTGELFF.

This sequence joins TRBV4-1 and TRBJ2-5, with 9 bases matching TRBD2. V dropped 0 bases and J dropped 3; count of bases not matched to a gene: 11. The V gene's germline CDR1 is MGHRA and CDR2 YSYEKL. The CDR3 has 18 residues. The CDR3 here is CASSQEYQGVAGEETQYF. The CDR3 DNA is TGCGCCAGCAGCCAAGAATATCAGGGGGTAGCGGGGGAAGAGACCCAGTACTTC.

The rearrangement uses TRBV5-8 and TRBJ1-5, with 12 positions matching TRBD1. Germline-derived CDR1 and CDR2 are SGHTS and YDEGEE. The CDR3 covers 19 residues. Trimming took 4 bases from V and 0 from J; bases not matched to a gene: 11. DNA of the CDR3: TGTGCCAGCAGCAAAATGCCGGGACAGGGGGCTGGTAGCAATCAGCCCCAGCATTTT. Translating gives CASSKMPGQGAGSNQPQHF.

DNA of the CDR3: TGTGCCAGCACGGAGGTTCTTTCAACTAATGAAAAACTGTTTTTT. Translated, it gives CASTEVLSTNEKLFF. This sequence joins TRBV7-9 and TRBJ1-4, with D unresolved. CDR3 length: 15 residues. With 7 bases removed from V and 0 bases from J, the gap between germline ends came to 12 bases. CDR1 and CDR2 (germline): SEHNR, FQNEAQ (reference sequence).

This sequence joins TRBV6-1 and TRBJ2-3, with 8 nucleotides matching TRBD2. The CDR3 is 16 residues long. Germline values: CDR1 MNHNS, CDR2 SASEGT. The J segment lost 4 bases and the V segment lost 0 bases, leaving 6 bases of the junction unmatched. As DNA, the CDR3 is TGTGCCAGCAGTGAAGCCGGGGGGGCAGTGTCAGATACGCAGTATTTT. This sequence encodes CASSEAGGAVSDTQYF.

The chain recombines TRBV6-1 with TRBJ1-2, with a weak D call TRBD1 (5 bases). Trimming took 6 bases from V and 3 from J, leaving 8 bases between them. There are 12 residues in the CDR3. Germline V gene sequence: CDR1 MNHNS, CDR2 SASEGT. CDR3 sequence: CASRTEDYGYTF. The CDR3 DNA reads as TGTGCCAGCAGGACAGAGGACTATGGCTACACCTTC.

This sequence joins TRBV15 and TRBJ2-7, with 8 bases that match TRBD2. This CDR3 is 17 amino acids long. Germline V gene lookup returns CDR1 LNHNV and CDR2 YYDKDF (reference sequence). J gave up 5 bases and V 1 base, and 13 bases lay outside the gene matches. The CDR3 spells CATSRAQTSVLGDEQYF. CDR3 coding DNA: TGTGCCACCAGCAGAGCACAGACTAGCGTTTTAGGGGACGAGCAGTACTTC.

Only one count was recorded for this clone. This chain joins TRBV5-1 and TRBJ1-4; D perhaps matches TRBD1 (5 bases). Trimming left V 4 bases short and J 4 bases short, with 11 bases between. Germline-derived CDR1 and CDR2 are SGHRS and YFSETQ. CDR3 length: 14 residues. CDR3 bases: TGCGCCAGCAGCCGCGGGACCGATAATGAAAAACTGTTTTTT. This sequence encodes CASSRGTDNEKLFF.

The chain's CDR3 is CASSYRLAGDTQYF. In nucleotides, the CDR3 is TGTGCCAGCAGTTATCGACTAGCCGGTGATACGCAGTATTTT. V gene TRBV6-5 combines with J gene TRBJ2-3; 7 bases match TRBD2. The V gene's germline CDR1 is MNHEY and CDR2 SVGAGI. This CDR3 spans 14 amino acids. With V trimmed by 3 bases and J by 6 bases, 6 bases remained unmatched.

This rearrangement joins TRBV5-5 to TRBJ1-4; TRBD1 aligns across 7 bases. The J segment lost 8 bases and the V segment lost 4 bases, leaving 11 bases of the junction unmatched. The CDR3 is 15 amino acids. Germline V gene sequence: CDR1 SGHKS, CDR2 YYEKEE (reference sequence). Here the CDR3 reads CASSTQQGIGEKLFF. As DNA, the CDR3 is TGTGCCAGCAGCACCCAACAGGGGATTGGAGAAAAACTGTTTTTT.

CDR3 in amino acids: CASSSGQLNIQYF. CDR3 nucleotide sequence: TGTGCCAGCAGCTCCGGACAGCTAAACATTCAGTACTTC. This chain uses TRBV6-5 with TRBJ2-4; weak D call: TRBD1 (6 bases). V lost 6 bases and J 6 bases, leaving 12 bases between the germline ends. In germline, CDR1 is MNHEY, CDR2 SVGAGI. The CDR3 is made up of 13 amino acids.

The rearrangement uses TRBV7-9 and TRBJ2-1; 9 bases line up with TRBD1. After removal of 4 bases from V and 3 bases from J, the junction contained 13 bases not matched to a gene. Germline V gene sequence: CDR1 SEHNR, CDR2 FQNEAQ (reference sequence). This CDR3 region has 18 residues. CDR3 sequence reads: CASSSGTGSKGSYNEQFF. The CDR3 DNA sequence: TGTGCCAGCAGCTCTGGGACAGGGTCTAAAGGAAGCTACAATGAGCAGTTCTTC.

CDR3 nucleotides: TGTGCCAGCAGTGGTGTCAGTCCCGACTATGGCTACACCTTC. This sequence encodes CASSGVSPDYGYTF. The rearrangement joins TRBV2 to TRBJ1-2; D remains unclear. This CDR3 has 14 residues. Germline assignment: CDR1 SNHLY and CDR2 FYNNEI. The V end lost 4 bases, the J end lost 3 bases, and 12 bases lay between the germline ends.